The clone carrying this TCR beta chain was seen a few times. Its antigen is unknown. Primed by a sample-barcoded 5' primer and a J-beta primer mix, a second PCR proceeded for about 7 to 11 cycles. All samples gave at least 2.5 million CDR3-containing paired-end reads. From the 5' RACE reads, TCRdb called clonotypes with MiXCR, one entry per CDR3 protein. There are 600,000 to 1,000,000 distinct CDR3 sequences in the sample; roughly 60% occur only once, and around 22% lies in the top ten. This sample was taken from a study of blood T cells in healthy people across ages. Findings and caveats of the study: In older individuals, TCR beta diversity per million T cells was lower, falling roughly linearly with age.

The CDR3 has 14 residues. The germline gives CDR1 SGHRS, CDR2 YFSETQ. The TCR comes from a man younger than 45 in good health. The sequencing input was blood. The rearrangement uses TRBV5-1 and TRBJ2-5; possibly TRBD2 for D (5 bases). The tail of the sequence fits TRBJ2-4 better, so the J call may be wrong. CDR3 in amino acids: CASSLYSDVNIQYF. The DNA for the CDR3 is TGCGCCAGCAGCTTGTATAGCGATGTGAACATTCAGTACTTC.